This T cell receptor beta chain was sequenced in a study of CD8+CD57+ T cells in acquired aplastic anemia. Sequencing involved patients with CD8+CD57+ cell expansion previously shown by flow cytometry. This CDR3 region has 13 residues. The germline V gene has CDR1 MNHEY and CDR2 SVGAGI. J was trimmed by 8 bases and V by 5 bases; bases with no gene match: 3. Researchers used genomic DNA as the template to profile TCR beta VDJ and CDR3. TCRdb re-called the reads with MiXCR, one entry per CDR3 protein. The data show more than 200,000 distinct CDR3 sequences, under 55% seen once. This TCR was recovered from a human donor with aplastic anemia. The chain has TRBV6-5 and TRBJ2-2; TRBD1 matches at 9 bases. Sequencing was carried out using sorted CD4+, CD8+, or CD8+CD57+ T cells (not recorded which) from PBMCs. CDR3 nucleotides: TGTGCCAGCAGTGGGACAGGGTCTGGGGAGCTGTTTTTT. Encoded protein: CASSGTGSGELFF.